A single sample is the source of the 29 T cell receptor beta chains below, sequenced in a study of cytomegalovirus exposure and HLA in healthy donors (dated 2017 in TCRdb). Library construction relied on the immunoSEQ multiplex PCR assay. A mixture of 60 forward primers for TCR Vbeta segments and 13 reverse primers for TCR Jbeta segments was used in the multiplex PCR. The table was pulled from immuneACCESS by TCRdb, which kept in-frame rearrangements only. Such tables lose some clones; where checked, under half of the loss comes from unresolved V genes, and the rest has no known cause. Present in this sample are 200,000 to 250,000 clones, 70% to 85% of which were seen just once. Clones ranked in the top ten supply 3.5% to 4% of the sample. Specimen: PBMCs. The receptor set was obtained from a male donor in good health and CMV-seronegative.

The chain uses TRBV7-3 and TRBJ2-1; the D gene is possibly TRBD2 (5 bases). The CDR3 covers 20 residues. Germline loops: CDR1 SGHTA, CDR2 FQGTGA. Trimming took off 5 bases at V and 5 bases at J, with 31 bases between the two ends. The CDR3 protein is CASSPKDPLHYQTIHNEQFF. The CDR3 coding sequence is TGTGCCAGCAGCCCCAAAGATCCCCTGCACTACCAGACTATTCACAATGAGCAGTTCTTC.

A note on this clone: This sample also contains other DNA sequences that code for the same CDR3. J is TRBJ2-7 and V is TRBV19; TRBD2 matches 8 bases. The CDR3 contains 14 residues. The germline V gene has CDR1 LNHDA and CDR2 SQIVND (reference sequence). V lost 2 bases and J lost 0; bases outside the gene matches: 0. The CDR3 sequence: CASSISGSSYEQYF. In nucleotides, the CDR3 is TGTGCCAGTAGTATAAGCGGGAGCTCCTACGAGCAGTACTTC.

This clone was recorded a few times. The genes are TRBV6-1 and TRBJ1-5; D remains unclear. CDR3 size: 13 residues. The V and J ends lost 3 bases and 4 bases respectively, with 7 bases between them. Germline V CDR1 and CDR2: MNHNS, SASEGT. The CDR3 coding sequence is TGTGCCAGCAGTGACCGTTATAATCAGCCCCAGCATTTT. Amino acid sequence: CASSDRYNQPQHF.

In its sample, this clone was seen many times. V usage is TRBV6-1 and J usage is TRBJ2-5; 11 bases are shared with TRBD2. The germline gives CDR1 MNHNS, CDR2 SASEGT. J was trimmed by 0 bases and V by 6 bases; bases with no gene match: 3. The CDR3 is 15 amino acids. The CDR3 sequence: CASSVLAGDQETQYF. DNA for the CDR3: TGTGCCAGCAGCGTACTAGCGGGAGACCAAGAGACCCAGTACTTC.

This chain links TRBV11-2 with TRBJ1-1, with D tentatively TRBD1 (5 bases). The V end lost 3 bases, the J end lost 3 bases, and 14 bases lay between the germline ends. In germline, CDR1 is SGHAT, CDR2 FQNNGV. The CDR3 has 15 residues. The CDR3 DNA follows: TGTGCCAGCAGCTTTAACGGGAGGGGATACACTGAAGCTTTCTTT. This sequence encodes CASSFNGRGYTEAFF.

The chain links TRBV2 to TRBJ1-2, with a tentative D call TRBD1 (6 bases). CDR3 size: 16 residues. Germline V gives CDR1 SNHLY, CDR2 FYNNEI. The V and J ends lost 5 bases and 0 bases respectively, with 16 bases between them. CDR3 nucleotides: TGTGCCAGCAGTTCCGAGGGGGTGTTACCTAACTATGGCTACACCTTC. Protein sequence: CASSSEGVLPNYGYTF.

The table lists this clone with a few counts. CDR3: CASSPSPTVAAFF. CDR3 DNA: TGTGCCAGCAGCCCATCGCCGACGGTAGCGGCTTTCTTT. This chain connects TRBV2 to TRBJ1-1; D gene uncertain. Trimming left V 6 bases short and J 11 bases short, with 19 bases between. The germline CDR1 and CDR2 sequences are SNHLY and FYNNEI. This CDR3 region has 13 residues.

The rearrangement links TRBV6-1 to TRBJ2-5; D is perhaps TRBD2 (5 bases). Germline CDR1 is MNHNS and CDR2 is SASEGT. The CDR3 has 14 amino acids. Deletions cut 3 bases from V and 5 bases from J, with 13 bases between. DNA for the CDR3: TGTGCCAGCAGTGAGATTCTAGCTCCGGAGACCCAGTACTTC. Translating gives CASSEILAPETQYF.

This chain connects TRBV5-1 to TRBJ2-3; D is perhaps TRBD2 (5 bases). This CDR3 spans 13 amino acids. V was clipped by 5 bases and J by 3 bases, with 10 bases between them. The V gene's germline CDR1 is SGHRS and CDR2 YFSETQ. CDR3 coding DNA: TGCGCCAGCAGTTACACTAGGACAGATACGCAGTATTTT. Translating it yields CASSYTRTDTQYF.

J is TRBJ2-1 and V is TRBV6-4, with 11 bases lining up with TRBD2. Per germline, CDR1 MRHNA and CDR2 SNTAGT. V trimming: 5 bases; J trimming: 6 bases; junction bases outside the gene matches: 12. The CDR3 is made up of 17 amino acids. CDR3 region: CASSLQKTSGISNEQFF. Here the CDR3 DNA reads TGTGCCAGCAGTCTCCAAAAGACTAGCGGGATAAGCAATGAGCAGTTCTTC.

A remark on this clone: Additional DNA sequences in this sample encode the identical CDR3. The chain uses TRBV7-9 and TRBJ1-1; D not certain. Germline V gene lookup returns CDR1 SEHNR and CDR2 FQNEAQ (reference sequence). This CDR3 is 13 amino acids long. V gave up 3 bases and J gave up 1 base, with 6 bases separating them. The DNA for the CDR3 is TGTGCCAGCAGCTTTGGCGGGAACACTGAAGCTTTCTTT. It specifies CASSFGGNTEAFF. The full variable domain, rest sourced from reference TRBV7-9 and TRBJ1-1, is DTGVSQNPRHKITKRGQNVTFRCDPISEHNRLYWYRQTLGQGPEFLTYFQNEAQLEKSRLLSDRFSAERPKGSFSTLEIQRTEQGDSAMYLCASSFGGNTEAFFGQGTRLTVV.

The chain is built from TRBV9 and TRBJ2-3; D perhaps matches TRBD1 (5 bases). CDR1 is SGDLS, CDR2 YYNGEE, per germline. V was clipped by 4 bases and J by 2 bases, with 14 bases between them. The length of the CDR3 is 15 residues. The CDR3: CASSPFDSHTDTQYF. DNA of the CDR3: TGTGCCAGCAGCCCCTTTGACAGCCACACAGATACGCAGTATTTT.

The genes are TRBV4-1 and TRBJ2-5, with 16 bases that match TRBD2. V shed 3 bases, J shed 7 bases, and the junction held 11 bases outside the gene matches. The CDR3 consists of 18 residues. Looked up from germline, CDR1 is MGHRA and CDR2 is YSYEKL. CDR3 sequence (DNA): TGCGCCAGCAGCCAGTCCGGGACTAGCGGGAGGGCGGCTAGGACCCAGTACTTC. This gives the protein CASSQSGTSGRAARTQYF.

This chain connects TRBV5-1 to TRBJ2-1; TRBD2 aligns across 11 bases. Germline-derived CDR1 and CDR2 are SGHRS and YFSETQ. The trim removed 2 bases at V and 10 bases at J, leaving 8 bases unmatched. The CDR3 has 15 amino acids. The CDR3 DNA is TGCGCCAGCAGCTTTAGGCTAGCGGGAGGTTGGGAGCAGTTCTTC. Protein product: CASSFRLAGGWEQFF.

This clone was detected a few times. The CDR3 sequence is CASSQFGGGAGGTEAFF. DNA of the CDR3: TGTGCCAGCAGCCAATTTGGTGGGGGGGCTGGCGGCACTGAAGCTTTCTTT. This chain joins TRBV4-2 and TRBJ1-1; the D gene is possibly TRBD1 (6 bases). Trimming removed 2 bases at V and 4 bases at J, with 20 bases between. This CDR3 spans 17 amino acids. CDR1 is LGHNA and CDR2 is YNFKEQ in the germline V gene.

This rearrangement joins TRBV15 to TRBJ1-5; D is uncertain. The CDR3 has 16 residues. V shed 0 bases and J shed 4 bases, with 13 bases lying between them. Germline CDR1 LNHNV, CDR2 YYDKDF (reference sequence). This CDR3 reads CATSRDHITGNQPQHF. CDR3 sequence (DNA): TGTGCCACCAGCAGAGATCATATAACGGGGAATCAGCCCCAGCATTTT. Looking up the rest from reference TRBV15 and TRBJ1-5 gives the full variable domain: DAMVIQNPRYQVTQFGKPVTLSCSQTLNHNVMYWYQQKSSQAPKLLFHYYDKDFNNEADTPDNFQSRRPNTSFCFLDIRSPGLGDTAMYLCATSRDHITGNQPQHFGDGTRLSIL.

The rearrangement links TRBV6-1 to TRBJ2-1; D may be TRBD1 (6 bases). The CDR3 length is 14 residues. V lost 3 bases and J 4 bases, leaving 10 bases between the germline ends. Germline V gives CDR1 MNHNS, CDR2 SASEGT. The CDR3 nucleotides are TGTGCCAGCAGTGATTTACAGGGTTACAATGAGCAGTTCTTC. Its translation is CASSDLQGYNEQFF.

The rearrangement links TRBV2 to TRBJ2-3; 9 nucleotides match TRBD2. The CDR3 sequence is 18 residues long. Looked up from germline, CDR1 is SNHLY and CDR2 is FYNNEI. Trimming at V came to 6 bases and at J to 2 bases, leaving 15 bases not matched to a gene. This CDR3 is CASRRGGRRLLFTDTQYF. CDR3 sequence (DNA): TGTGCCAGCAGGCGGGGGGGGAGGAGACTCCTATTCACAGATACGCAGTATTTT.

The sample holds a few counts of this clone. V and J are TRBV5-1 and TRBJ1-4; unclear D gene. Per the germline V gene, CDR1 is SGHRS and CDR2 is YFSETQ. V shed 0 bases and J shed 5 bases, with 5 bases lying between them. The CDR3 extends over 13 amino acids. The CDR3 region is CASSLEQNEKLFF. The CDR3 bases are TGCGCCAGCAGCTTGGAACAGAATGAAAAACTGTTTTTT.

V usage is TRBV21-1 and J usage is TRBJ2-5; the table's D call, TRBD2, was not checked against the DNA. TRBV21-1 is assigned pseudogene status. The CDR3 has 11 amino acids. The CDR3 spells CASRGRGTQYF. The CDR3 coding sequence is TGTGCCAGCAGGGGGAGGGGGACCCAGTACTTC.

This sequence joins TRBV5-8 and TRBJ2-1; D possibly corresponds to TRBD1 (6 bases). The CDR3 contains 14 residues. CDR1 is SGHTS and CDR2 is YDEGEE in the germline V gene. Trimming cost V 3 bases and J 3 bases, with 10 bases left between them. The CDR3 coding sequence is TGTGCCAGCAGCTCCGGGACATACTACAATGAGCAGTTCTTC. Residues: CASSSGTYYNEQFF.

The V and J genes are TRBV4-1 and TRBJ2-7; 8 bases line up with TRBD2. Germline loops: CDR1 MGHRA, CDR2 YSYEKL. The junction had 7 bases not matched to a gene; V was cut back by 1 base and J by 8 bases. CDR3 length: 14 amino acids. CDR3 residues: CASSQASGLVKQYF. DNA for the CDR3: TGCGCCAGCAGCCAAGCTAGCGGGCTCGTCAAGCAGTACTTC.

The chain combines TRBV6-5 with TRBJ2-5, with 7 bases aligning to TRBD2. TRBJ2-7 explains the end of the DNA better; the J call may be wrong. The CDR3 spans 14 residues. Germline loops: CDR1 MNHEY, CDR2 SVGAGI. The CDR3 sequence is CATQLGGSSYEQYF. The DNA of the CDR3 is TGTGCCACCCAGTTGGGGGGGAGCTCCTACGAGCAGTACTTC.

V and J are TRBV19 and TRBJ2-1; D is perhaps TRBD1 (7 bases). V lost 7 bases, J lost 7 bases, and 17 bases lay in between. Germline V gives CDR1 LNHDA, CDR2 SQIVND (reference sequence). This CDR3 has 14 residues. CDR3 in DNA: TGTGCCAGTACTATCGACAGGGAGGTAAATGAGCAGTTCTTC. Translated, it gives CASTIDREVNEQFF.

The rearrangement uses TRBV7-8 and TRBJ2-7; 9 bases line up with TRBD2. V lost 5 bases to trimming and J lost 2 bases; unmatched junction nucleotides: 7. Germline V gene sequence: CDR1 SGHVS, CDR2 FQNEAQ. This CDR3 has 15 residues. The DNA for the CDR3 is TGTGCCAGCAGCGCCTCTAGCGGGAACCCCTACGAGCAGTACTTC. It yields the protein CASSASSGNPYEQYF.

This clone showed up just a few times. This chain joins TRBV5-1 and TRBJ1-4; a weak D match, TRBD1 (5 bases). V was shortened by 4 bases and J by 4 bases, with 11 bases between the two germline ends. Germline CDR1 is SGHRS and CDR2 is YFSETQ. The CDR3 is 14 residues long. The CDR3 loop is CASSPGTINEKLFF. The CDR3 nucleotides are TGCGCCAGCAGCCCCGGGACTATTAATGAAAAACTGTTTTTT.

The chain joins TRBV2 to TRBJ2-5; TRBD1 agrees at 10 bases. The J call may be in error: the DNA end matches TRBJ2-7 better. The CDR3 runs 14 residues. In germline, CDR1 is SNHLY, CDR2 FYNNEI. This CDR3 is CASSLGQGLDEQYF. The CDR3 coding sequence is TGTGCCAGCAGCTTGGGACAGGGGCTCGACGAGCAGTACTTC.

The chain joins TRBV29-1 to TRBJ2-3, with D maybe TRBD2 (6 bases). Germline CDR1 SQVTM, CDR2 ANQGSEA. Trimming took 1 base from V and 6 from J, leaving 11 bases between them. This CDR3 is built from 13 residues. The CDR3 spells CSVEAREADTQYF. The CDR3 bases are TGCAGCGTTGAAGCCAGGGAGGCGGATACGCAGTATTTT.

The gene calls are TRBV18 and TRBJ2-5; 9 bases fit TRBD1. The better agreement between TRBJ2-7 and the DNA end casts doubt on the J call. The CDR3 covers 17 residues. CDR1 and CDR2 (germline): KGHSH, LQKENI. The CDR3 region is CASAKNTGTGSSYEQYF. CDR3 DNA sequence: TGTGCCAGCGCAAAGAATACCGGGACAGGGAGCTCCTACGAGCAGTACTTC.